The entry below gives a single T cell receptor (beta chain) sequence along with its context. This table comes from immunoSEQ multiplex PCR, and its TCRdb copy is limited to in-frame clones, with some not included. The sample consists of tens of thousands of clones, roughly 86% of them appearing once. This CDR3 contains 16 residues. V lost 2 bases, J lost 0 bases, and 10 bases lay in between. Germline V gene lookup returns CDR1 MNHEY and CDR2 SVGEGT. The record originates from a study of T cell responses to AZD1222 COVID-19 vaccine. This clonotype was obtained from an adult who received the AZD1222 COVID-19 vaccine. Material: peripheral blood, obtained 28 days after the second AZD1222 dose. J is TRBJ2-2 and V is TRBV6-2 or TRBV6-3; D is uncertain. The CDR3 nucleotides read TGTGCCAGCAGTTACCTCTCCCAGCCGAACACCGGGGAGCTGTTTTTT. Encoded protein: CASSYLSQPNTGELFF.